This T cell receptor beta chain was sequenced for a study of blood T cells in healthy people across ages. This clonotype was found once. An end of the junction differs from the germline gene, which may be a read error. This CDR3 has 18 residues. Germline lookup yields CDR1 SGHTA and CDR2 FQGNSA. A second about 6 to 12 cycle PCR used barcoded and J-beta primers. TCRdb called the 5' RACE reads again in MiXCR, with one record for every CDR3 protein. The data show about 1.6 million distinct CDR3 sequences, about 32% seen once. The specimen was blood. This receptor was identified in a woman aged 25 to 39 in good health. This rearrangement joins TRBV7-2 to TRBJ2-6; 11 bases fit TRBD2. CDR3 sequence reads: CASRKGTSGLSGANALTF. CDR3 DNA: TGTGCCAGCAGGAAAGGGACTAGCGGACTCTCTGGGGCCAACGCCCTGACTTTC.